A selection of T cell receptor beta chains follows, all from one sample in a study of blood T cell repertoires in COVID-19. The repertoire was sequenced with immunoSEQ multiplex PCR; TCRdb's copy has only in-frame clones and lacks some. The table includes under 200,000 clones, 70% to 90% detected once. The sequencing input was peripheral blood. The receptor set was obtained from a man in his fifties or sixties with active or convalescent COVID-19. The CDR3 runs from the conserved cysteine through the conserved F or W. D genes are given only for firm matches. Clone size is shown for a subset of rows, as once, few, many or a class of expanded clone.

.	TRBV10-2	TRBJ1-5	.	TGCGCCAGCAAAGGAGGGAATCAGCCCCAGCATTTT	CASKGGNQPQHF
.	TRBV7-8	TRBJ2-4	.	TGTGCCAGCAGCCTCGACAGGATACTAGCCAAAAACATTCAGTACTTC	CASSLDRILAKNIQYF
TRBD2	TRBV9	TRBJ2-1	.	TGTGCCAGCAGACTACATAAGCGGGGCCCCCCCTATGAGCAGTTCTTC	CASRLHKRGPPYEQFF
TRBD1	TRBV5-1	TRBJ1-4	.	TGCGCCAGCAGCCAGGGGGGCAGAGCAACTAATGAAAAACTGTTTTTT	CASSQGGRATNEKLFF
.	TRBV18	TRBJ1-1	.	TGTGCCAGCTCACCGTTACCTACCACTGAAGCTTTCTTT	CASSPLPTTEAFF
TRBD1	TRBV6-6	TRBJ2-5	.	TGTGCCAGCTGTCGAAAGGGGGCAGGGGCCGGTCAAGAGACCCAGTACTTC	CASCRKGAGAGQETQYF
.	TRBV3-1/TRBV3-2	TRBJ2-1	.	TGTGCCAGCAGCCAAGAAGTCCTAGGGGACAATGAGCAGTTCTTC	CASSQEVLGDNEQFF
.	TRBV2	TRBJ1-1	.	TGTGCCAGCAGTTTAATATTGGAAGCTTTCTTT	CASSLILEAFF
.	TRBV7-3	TRBJ2-6	.	TGTGCCAGCAGCCCCATGGTCGGCAGCGCTGGGGCCAACGTCCTGACTTTC	CASSPMVGSAGANVLTF
.	TRBV10-2	TRBJ2-7	.	TGCGCCAGCAGGGAGACAGGCCAGTACGAGCAGTACTTC	CASRETGQYEQYF
TRBD2	TRBV5-3	TRBJ2-7	once	TGTGCCAGTACGGGACTAGCGGACTACGAGCAGTACTTC	CASTGLADYEQYF
.	TRBV11-3	TRBJ2-3	.	TGTGCCAGCAGCTTAGATCAGGCGTCGCAGTATTTT	CASSLDQASQYF
.	TRBV2	TRBJ1-4	.	TGTGCCAGCAGTTCCTTGACAGGCTCTAATGAAAAACTGTTTTTT	CASSSLTGSNEKLFF
.	TRBV7-2	TRBJ2-7	.	TGTGCCAGCAGCCTAGGGGGGGGGCGCCTATTCTACGAGCAGTACTTC	CASSLGGGRLFYEQYF
.	TRBV27	TRBJ2-3	.	TGTGCCAGCAGTTTGAGAAGATCAGATACGCAGTATTTT	CASSLRRSDTQYF
TRBD1	TRBV9	TRBJ1-1	.	TGTGCCAGCAGCGTAGAGACAGGGACTGAAGCTTTCTTT	CASSVETGTEAFF
TRBD1	TRBV5-1	TRBJ2-3	.	TGCGCCAGCAGCTTGGCGCCAGGGGGATCGGATACGCAGTATTTT	CASSLAPGGSDTQYF
TRBD1	TRBV27	TRBJ1-1	.	TGTGCCAGCAGTCTGGGACAGGAGAACACTGAAGCTTTCTTT	CASSLGQENTEAFF
TRBD1	TRBV27	TRBJ1-2	.	TGTGCCAGCAGTTTCTCGGGACAGGGGGCGGGGGGCTACACCTTC	CASSFSGQGAGGYTF
.	TRBV5-6	TRBJ2-3	.	TGTGCCAGCGCCACAGGGTCCACAGATACGCAGTATTTT	CASATGSTDTQYF
TRBD1	TRBV9	TRBJ2-7	.	TGTGCCAGCAGCTCCGGGACAGGGGACTACGAGCAGTACTTC	CASSSGTGDYEQYF
.	TRBV7-2	TRBJ1-1	.	TGTGCCAGCAGCCAGACTAATTGGTACGGGCTGGGGACTGAAGCTTTCTTT	CASSQTNWYGLGTEAFF
.	TRBV19	TRBJ1-2	.	TGTGCCAGTAGTCCCGCAGGCTCTGGGTATGGCTACACCTTC	CASSPAGSGYGYTF
.	TRBV2	TRBJ2-1	.	TGTGCCAGCACTTTCTACAATGAGCAGTTCTTC	CASTFYNEQFF
TRBD1	TRBV3-1/TRBV3-2	TRBJ1-2	.	TGTGCCAGCAGCCTCCGACAGGGAATCTATGGCTACACCTTC	CASSLRQGIYGYTF
TRBD1	TRBV29-1	TRBJ1-1	.	TGCAGCGCGCCTGGACAGGGGAACACTGAAGCTTTCTTT	CSAPGQGNTEAFF
.	TRBV11-1	TRBJ2-2	.	TGTGCCAGCAGCTTCAGGGGCAGGGTAGAGCTGTTTTTT	CASSFRGRVELFF
.	TRBV6-1	TRBJ2-7	.	TGTGCCAGCAGTGAGGGTTGGGGCAGGCTCTACGAGCAGTACTTC	CASSEGWGRLYEQYF
.	TRBV10-3	TRBJ1-3	once	TGTGCCATCAGGGGTACGGGCGGGGGCAACACCATATATTTT	CAIRGTGGGNTIYF
.	TRBV6-5	TRBJ1-5	.	TGTGCCGGGGGGGAGGGAGACAATCAGCCCCAGCATTTT	CAGGEGDNQPQHF
.	TRBV3-1/TRBV3-2	TRBJ1-1	once	TGTGCCAGCAGCCGAGACGGCGGGACGACTGAAGCTTTCTTT	CASSRDGGTTEAFF
.	TRBV27	TRBJ2-7	.	TGTGCCAGCAGTTTAGTAGGGGTCGGCACCCAATCCTACGAGCAGTACTTC	CASSLVGVGTQSYEQYF
TRBD1	TRBV7-3	TRBJ2-2	.	TGTGCCAGCAGCCGGGACAGGAACACCGGGGAGCTGTTTTTT	CASSRDRNTGELFF
.	TRBV10-3	TRBJ1-2	.	TGTGCCATCAGTCGAGACATCGCTAACTATGGCTACACCTTC	CAISRDIANYGYTF
TRBD1	TRBV7-9	TRBJ2-7	.	TGTGCCAGCAGCATGCAGGGGGCCGTGGGCGAGCAGTACTTC	CASSMQGAVGEQYF
TRBD2	TRBV5-1	TRBJ2-3	.	TGCGCCAGCAGCCCTGGGAGCGGGGGGGCCATTCATACGCAGTATTTT	CASSPGSGGAIHTQYF
TRBD1	TRBV10-3	TRBJ2-1	.	TGTGCCATCAGCCGGTCACGAGGGGGCGATGAGCAGTTCTTC	CAISRSRGGDEQFF
TRBD2	TRBV5-1	TRBJ2-3	once	TGCGCCAGCAGCTCACAAAGCGGGGGGGCTTTTGATACGCAGTATTTT	CASSSQSGGAFDTQYF
.	TRBV6-5	TRBJ1-3	.	TGTATAATTTGGGAGCAACGCACCATATATTTT	CIIWEQRTIYF
.	TRBV10-3	TRBJ1-5	.	TGTGCCACCCCCGGGAGCAATCAGCCCCAGCATTTT	CATPGSNQPQHF
TRBD1	TRBV5-6	TRBJ1-4	.	TGTGCCAGCAGCCTCAATGGACAGGGGTTCGGAACTAATGAAAAACTGTTTTTT	CASSLNGQGFGTNEKLFF
.	TRBV7-6	TRBJ2-1	once	TGTGCCAGCAGCTTAGCGGAGGCGGGTGAGCAGTTCTTC	CASSLAEAGEQFF
.	TRBV11-3	TRBJ2-1	.	TGTGCCAGCAGCTTGGGGGGGCCACCCTCCAATGAGCAGTTCTTC	CASSLGGPPSNEQFF
.	TRBV7-6	TRBJ2-2	.	TGTGCCAGCAGCTTACACAGTTTTAGCGGAGCCGGGGAGCTGTTTTTT	CASSLHSFSGAGELFF
.	TRBV29-1	TRBJ1-4	.	TGCAGCGTTGAAGATCGGGGGGTAAGGGAAAAACTGTTTTTT	CSVEDRGVREKLFF